Shown below are 14 T cell receptor beta chains from a single sample sequenced in a study of identical twins. TCRdb independently ran MiXCR on the 5' RACE reads; one entry per CDR3 protein. The data contain approximately 220,000 distinct CDR3 sequences, around 6.9% of them singletons. This same sample was also taken into another study, of yellow fever vaccine responses in identical twins.

The sequencing input was memory (CD45RO+) T cells sorted from blood. These receptor sequences come from a young woman in good health.

There are a few counts of this clonotype. This chain joins TRBV29-1 and TRBJ2-5; 13 bases map to TRBD2. The CDR3 length is 13 residues. The V and J ends lost 4 bases and 5 bases, in that order; junction bases with no gene match: 1. Germline values: CDR1 SQVTM, CDR2 ANQGSEA. This chain's CDR3 is CSVGLAGGETQYF. The CDR3 DNA reads TGCAGCGTTGGACTAGCGGGGGGTGAGACCCAGTACTTC.

This clonotype was counted at least ten times. The chain carries TRBV12-3 or TRBV12-4 and TRBJ1-5; no clear D gene. Trimming left V 0 bases short and J 6 bases short, with 15 bases between. The CDR3 has 16 residues. CDR3 in DNA: TGTGCCAGCAGTTTAGCGCACGTTATTGAGGGTCAGCCCCAGCATTTT. It codes for CASSLAHVIEGQPQHF.

V is TRBV20-1 and J is TRBJ1-2, with 10 positions matching TRBD1. V lost 4 bases to trimming and J lost 3 bases; unmatched junction nucleotides: 5. Germline V gene sequence: CDR1 DFQATT, CDR2 SNEGSKA (reference sequence). The CDR3 totals 14 residues. CDR3 sequence: CSANSGTGDYGYTF. CDR3 bases: TGCAGTGCTAATAGCGGGACAGGGGACTATGGCTACACCTTC.

The chain uses TRBV6-1 and TRBJ1-5; D uncertain. Trimming removed 7 bases at V and 2 bases at J, with 21 bases between. Looked up from germline, CDR1 is MNHNS and CDR2 is SASEGT. The CDR3 covers 17 residues. The CDR3 DNA reads as TGTGCCAGCACCCAGTATGGAGGGAATTCGGGCAATCAGCCCCAGCATTTT. It codes for CASTQYGGNSGNQPQHF.

This clonotype came up many times. The genes are TRBV21-1 and TRBJ2-7; the table's D call, TRBD1, has no DNA check behind it. TRBV21-1 represents a pseudogene. The CDR3 runs 16 residues. CDR3 sequence: CASTSIPGTYTYGQYF. The CDR3 coding sequence is TGTGCCAGCACCTCAATACCCGGGACATACACCTACGGGCAGTACTTC.

This clonotype was observed many times. The CDR3 coding sequence is TGCGCCAGCAGCCCCACCGGGACTGAAACCTACGAGCAGTACTTC. As protein: CASSPTGTETYEQYF. The V and J genes are TRBV5-1 and TRBJ2-7; D perhaps matches TRBD2 (6 bases). The CDR3 is 15 amino acids. Trimming removed 4 bases from V and 2 bases from J, with 16 bases in between. CDR1 and CDR2 from the germline V gene are SGHRS and YFSETQ. The complete variable domain, with remaining parts taken from reference TRBV5-1 and TRBJ2-7, reads KAGVTQTPRYLIKTRGQQVTLSCSPISGHRSVSWYQQTPGQGLQFLFEYFSETQRNKGNFPGRFSGRQFSNSRSEMNVSTLELGDSALYLCASSPTGTETYEQYFGPGTRLTVT.

This clonotype appeared many times. The rearrangement links TRBV29-1 to TRBJ2-7; D perhaps matches TRBD2 (6 bases). Germline CDR1 is SQVTM and CDR2 is ANQGSEA. The CDR3 length is 15 residues. V was trimmed by 3 bases and J by 7 bases, leaving 22 bases between them. This CDR3 is CSVEASRLLGREQYF. CDR3 sequence (DNA): TGCAGCGTTGAGGCGAGTAGGCTACTAGGGAGGGAGCAGTACTTC.

CDR3 DNA: TGCGCCAGCAGCCAAGCGTCTAGCGGGAGGGCCATTCGGGATACGCAGTATTTT. It translates to CASSQASSGRAIRDTQYF. The chain combines TRBV4-3 with TRBJ2-3; 12 bases match TRBD2. With V trimmed by 1 base and J by 6 bases, 11 bases remained unmatched. The CDR3 is made up of 18 amino acids. Per the germline V gene, CDR1 is LGHNA and CDR2 is YSLEER.

This clonotype showed up just a few times. The chain carries TRBV28 and TRBJ2-5, with D perhaps matching TRBD1 or TRBD2 (5 bases each). The V and J ends lost 5 bases and 0 bases respectively, with 10 bases between them. In germline, CDR1 is MDHEN, CDR2 SYDVKM. This CDR3 is built from 14 residues. The CDR3 loop reads CASSPTGHQETQYF. The CDR3 region has the DNA TGTGCCAGCAGTCCCACGGGACACCAAGAGACCCAGTACTTC.

This clonotype was seen many times. The chain is built from TRBV7-9 and TRBJ2-7; possibly TRBD2 for D (5 bases). Trimming pared 1 base from V and 2 bases from J, leaving 12 bases between. The CDR3 runs to 15 residues. CDR1 and CDR2 from the germline V gene are SEHNR and FQNEAQ (reference sequence). As DNA, the CDR3 is TGTGCCAGCAGCTTAGAAAGCGGCAGAACCTACGAGCAGTACTTC. Translated: CASSLESGRTYEQYF.

Comment on this clonotype: Germline and junction disagree at one end, which may indicate a read error. The CDR3 region has the DNA TGCGCCAGCAGCTTCAATGACGGGGATACGCTGTATTTT. Protein product: CASSFNDGDTLYF. This chain uses TRBV5-1 with TRBJ2-3, with a tentative D call TRBD2 (5 bases). Germline-derived CDR1 and CDR2 are SGHRS and YFSETQ. The CDR3 is 13 amino acids.

The J gene is TRBJ1-1, the V gene TRBV10-3, with D maybe TRBD1 (5 bases). CDR1 is ENHRY and CDR2 is SYGVKD in the germline V gene. V lost 10 bases, J lost 1 base, and 7 bases lay in between. The CDR3 loop spans 11 amino acids. The CDR3 bases are TGTGCCACCAGGGCGAACACTGAAGCTTTCTTT. Its translation is CATRANTEAFF.

The genes are TRBV18 and TRBJ2-1, with D possibly TRBD2 on 6 matching bases. Trimming took 5 bases from V and 0 from J, leaving 14 bases between them. This CDR3 is built from 16 residues. Germline V gene data show CDR1 as KGHSH and CDR2 as LQKENI. The CDR3 spells CASSVSSDSSYNEQFF. The CDR3 DNA sequence: TGTGCCAGCTCAGTCTCTAGCGATTCCTCCTACAATGAGCAGTTCTTC.

The genes are TRBV5-1 and TRBJ2-7; 7 bases are a match to TRBD2. The J segment lost 4 bases and the V segment lost 4 bases, leaving 11 bases of the junction unmatched. The CDR3 extends over 15 amino acids. The germline CDR1 and CDR2 sequences are SGHRS and YFSETQ. CDR3 amino acids: CASSQTSATGYEQYF. The CDR3 DNA reads as TGCGCCAGCAGCCAAACTAGCGCGACCGGATACGAGCAGTACTTC. Filled out from reference TRBV5-1 and TRBJ2-7, the complete variable domain reads KAGVTQTPRYLIKTRGQQVTLSCSPISGHRSVSWYQQTPGQGLQFLFEYFSETQRNKGNFPGRFSGRQFSNSRSEMNVSTLELGDSALYLCASSQTSATGYEQYFGPGTRLTVT.